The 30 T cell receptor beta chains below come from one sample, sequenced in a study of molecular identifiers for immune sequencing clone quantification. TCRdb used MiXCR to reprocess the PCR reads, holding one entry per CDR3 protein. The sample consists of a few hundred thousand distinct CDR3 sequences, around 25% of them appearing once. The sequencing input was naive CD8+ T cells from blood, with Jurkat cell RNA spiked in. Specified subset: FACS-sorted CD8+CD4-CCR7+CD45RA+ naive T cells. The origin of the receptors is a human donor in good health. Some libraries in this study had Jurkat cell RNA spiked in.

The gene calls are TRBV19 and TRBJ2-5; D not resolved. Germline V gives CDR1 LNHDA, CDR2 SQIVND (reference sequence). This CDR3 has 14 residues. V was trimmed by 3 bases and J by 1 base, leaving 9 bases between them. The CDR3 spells CASSIGFLQETQYF. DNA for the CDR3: TGTGCCAGTAGTATTGGTTTCCTCCAAGAGACCCAGTACTTC.

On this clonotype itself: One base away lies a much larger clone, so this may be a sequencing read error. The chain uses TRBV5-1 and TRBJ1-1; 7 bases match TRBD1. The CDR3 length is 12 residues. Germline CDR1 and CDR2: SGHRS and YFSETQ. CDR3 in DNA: TGCGCCAGCAGCTCGGAGGGGGCTGAAGCTCTCTTT. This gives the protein CASSSEGAEALF.

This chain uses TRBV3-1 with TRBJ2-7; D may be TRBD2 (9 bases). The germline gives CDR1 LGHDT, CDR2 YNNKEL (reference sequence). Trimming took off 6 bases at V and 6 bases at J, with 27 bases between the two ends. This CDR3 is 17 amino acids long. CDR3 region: CASSQQGGWTSVAEQYF. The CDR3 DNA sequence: TGTGCCAGCAGTCAACAGGGGGGGTGGACTAGCGTCGCCGAGCAGTACTTC.

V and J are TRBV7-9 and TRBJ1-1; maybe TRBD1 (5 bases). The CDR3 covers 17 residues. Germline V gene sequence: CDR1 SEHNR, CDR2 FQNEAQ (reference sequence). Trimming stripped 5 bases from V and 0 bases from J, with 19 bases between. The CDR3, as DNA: TGTGCCAGCAGCCCCAAGGGGCCTACAGTTATGAACACTGAAGCTTTCTTT. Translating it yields CASSPKGPTVMNTEAFF.

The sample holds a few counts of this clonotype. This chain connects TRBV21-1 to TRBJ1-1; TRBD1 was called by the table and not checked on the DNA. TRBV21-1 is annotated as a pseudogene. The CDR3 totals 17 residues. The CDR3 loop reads CASTKNEVGARNTEAFF. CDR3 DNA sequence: TGTGCCAGCACCAAAAATGAGGTGGGGGCCCGGAACACTGAAGCTTTCTTT.

Written as DNA, the CDR3 is TGCGCCAGCAGCTTGGTTGATAGCGAGACCCAGTACTTC. It specifies CASSLVDSETQYF. The chain employs TRBV5-1 and TRBJ2-5; D not certain. The germline V and J ends were trimmed by 0 bases and 5 bases, with 8 bases remaining between them. Germline V gene lookup returns CDR1 SGHRS and CDR2 YFSETQ. The length of the CDR3 is 13 residues.

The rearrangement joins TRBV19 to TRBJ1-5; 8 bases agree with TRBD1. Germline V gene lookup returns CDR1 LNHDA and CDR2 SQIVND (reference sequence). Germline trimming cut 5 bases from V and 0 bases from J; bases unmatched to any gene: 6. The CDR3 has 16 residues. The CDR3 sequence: CASSSPDRGSNQPQHF. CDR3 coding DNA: TGTGCCAGTAGTTCCCCCGACAGGGGTAGCAATCAGCCCCAGCATTTT. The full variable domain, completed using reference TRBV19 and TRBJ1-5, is DGGITQSPKYLFRKEGQNVTLSCEQNLNHDAMYWYRQDPGQGLRLIYYSQIVNDFQKGDIAEGYSVSREKKESFPLTVTSAQKNPTAFYLCASSSPDRGSNQPQHFGDGTRLSIL.

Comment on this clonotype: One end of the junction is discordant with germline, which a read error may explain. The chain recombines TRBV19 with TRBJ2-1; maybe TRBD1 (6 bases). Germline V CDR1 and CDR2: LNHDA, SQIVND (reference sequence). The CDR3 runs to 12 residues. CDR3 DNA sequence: TGTGCCAGTAGTATAGGGGGACATGAGCCGTTCTTC. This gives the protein CASSIGGHEPFF.

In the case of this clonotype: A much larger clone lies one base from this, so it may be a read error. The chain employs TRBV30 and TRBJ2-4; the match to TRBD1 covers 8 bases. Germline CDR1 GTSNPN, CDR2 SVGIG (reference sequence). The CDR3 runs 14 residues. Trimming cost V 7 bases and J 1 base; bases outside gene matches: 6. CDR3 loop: CAFPTGVAKNIQYF. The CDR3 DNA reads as TGTGCCTTCCCGACAGGGGTTGCCAAAAACATTCAGTACTTC. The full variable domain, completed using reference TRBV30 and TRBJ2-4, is SQTIHQWPATLVQPVGSPLSLECTVEGTSNPNLYWYRQAAGRGLQLLFYSVGIGQISSEVPQNLSASRPQDRQFILSSKKLLLSDSGFYLCAFPTGVAKNIQYFGAGTRLSVL.

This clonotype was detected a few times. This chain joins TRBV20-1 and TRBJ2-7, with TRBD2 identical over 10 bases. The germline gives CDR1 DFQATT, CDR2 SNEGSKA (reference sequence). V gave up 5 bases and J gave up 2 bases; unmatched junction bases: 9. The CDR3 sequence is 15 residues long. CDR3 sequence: CSAFILAGVAYEQYF. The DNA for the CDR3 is TGCAGTGCTTTCATCCTAGCGGGAGTGGCCTACGAGCAGTACTTC.

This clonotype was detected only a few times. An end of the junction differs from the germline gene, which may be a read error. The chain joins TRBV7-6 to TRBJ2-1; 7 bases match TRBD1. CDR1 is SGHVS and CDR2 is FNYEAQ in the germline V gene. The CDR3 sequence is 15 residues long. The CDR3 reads CASSLRQGPKNGQFF. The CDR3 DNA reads TGTGCCAGCAGCCTGAGACAGGGCCCAAAGAATGGGCAGTTCTTC.

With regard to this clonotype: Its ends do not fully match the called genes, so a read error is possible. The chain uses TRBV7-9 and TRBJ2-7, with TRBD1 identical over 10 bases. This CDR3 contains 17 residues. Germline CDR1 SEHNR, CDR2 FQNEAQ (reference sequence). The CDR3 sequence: CASSLAPGQGPFYERYF. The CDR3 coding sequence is TGTGCCAGCAGCTTAGCTCCGGGACAGGGGCCCTTCTACGAGCGGTACTTC.

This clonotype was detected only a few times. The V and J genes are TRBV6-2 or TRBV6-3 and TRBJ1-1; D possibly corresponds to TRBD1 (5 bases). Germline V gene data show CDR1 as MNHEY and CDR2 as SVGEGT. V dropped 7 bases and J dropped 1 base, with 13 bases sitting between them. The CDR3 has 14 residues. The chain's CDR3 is CASTKGVSNTEAFF. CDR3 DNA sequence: TGTGCCAGCACCAAAGGGGTGTCGAACACTGAAGCTTTCTTT.

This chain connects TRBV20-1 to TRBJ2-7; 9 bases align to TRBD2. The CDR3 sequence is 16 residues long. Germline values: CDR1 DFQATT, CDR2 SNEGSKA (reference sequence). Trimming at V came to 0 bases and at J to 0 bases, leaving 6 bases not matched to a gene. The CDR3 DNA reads TGCAGTGCTAGAGAGTTCGCGGGGGGGCCCTCCTACGAGCAGTACTTC. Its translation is CSAREFAGGPSYEQYF.

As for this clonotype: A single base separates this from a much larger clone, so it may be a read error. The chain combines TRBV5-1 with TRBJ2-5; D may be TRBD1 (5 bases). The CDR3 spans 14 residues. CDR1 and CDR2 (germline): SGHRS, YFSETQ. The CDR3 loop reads CASSFLGLREPQYF. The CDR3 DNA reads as TGCGCCAGCAGCTTTCTGGGGCTAAGAGAGCCCCAGTACTTC. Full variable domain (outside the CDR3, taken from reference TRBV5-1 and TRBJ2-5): KAGVTQTPRYLIKTRGQQVTLSCSPISGHRSVSWYQQTPGQGLQFLFEYFSETQRNKGNFPGRFSGRQFSNSRSEMNVSTLELGDSALYLCASSFLGLREPQYFGPGTRLLVL.

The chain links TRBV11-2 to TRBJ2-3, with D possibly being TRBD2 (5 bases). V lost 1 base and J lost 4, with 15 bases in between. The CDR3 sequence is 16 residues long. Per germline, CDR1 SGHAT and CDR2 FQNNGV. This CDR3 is CASSLASGWVSDTQYF. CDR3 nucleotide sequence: TGTGCCAGCAGCTTAGCGTCGGGGTGGGTGTCAGATACGCAGTATTTT.

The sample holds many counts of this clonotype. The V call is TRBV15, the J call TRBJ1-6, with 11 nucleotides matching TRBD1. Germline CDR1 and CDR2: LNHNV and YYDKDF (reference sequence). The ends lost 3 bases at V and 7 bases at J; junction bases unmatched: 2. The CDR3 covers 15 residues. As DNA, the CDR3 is TGTGCCACCAGCAGGGACAGGGGGCGGAATTCACCCCTCCACTTT. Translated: CATSRDRGRNSPLHF. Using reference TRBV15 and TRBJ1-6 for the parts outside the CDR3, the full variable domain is DAMVIQNPRYQVTQFGKPVTLSCSQTLNHNVMYWYQQKSSQAPKLLFHYYDKDFNNEADTPDNFQSRRPNTSFCFLDIRSPGLGDTAMYLCATSRDRGRNSPLHFGNGTRLTVT.

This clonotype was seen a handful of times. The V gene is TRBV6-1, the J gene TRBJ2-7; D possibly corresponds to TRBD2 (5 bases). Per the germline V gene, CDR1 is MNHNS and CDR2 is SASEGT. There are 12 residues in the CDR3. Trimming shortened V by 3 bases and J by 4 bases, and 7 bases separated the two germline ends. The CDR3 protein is CASSDPGYEQYF. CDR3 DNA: TGTGCCAGCAGTGATCCGGGGTACGAGCAGTACTTC.

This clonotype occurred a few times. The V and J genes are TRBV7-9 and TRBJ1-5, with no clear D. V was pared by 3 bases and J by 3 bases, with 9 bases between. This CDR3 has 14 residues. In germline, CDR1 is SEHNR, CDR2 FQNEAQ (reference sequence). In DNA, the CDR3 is TGTGCCAGCAGCTTGTGGGGTATCAATCAGCCCCAGCATTTT. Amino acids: CASSLWGINQPQHF.

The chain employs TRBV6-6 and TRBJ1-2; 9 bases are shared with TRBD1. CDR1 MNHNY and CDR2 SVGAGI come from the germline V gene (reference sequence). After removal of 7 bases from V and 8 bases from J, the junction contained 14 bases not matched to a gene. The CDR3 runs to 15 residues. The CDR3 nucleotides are TGTGCCAGCACCTTGGGGACAGGGTGGACGGAAGGCTACACCTTC. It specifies CASTLGTGWTEGYTF.

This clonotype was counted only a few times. This CDR3 reads CSAPPSGEGETQYF. Written as DNA, the CDR3 is TGCAGTGCCCCCCCTAGCGGGGAAGGAGAGACCCAGTACTTC. The V and J genes are TRBV20-1 and TRBJ2-5; 9 bases match TRBD2. This CDR3 comprises 14 residues. Germline V lookup: CDR1 DFQATT, CDR2 SNEGSKA (reference sequence). V shed 6 bases, J shed 4 bases, and the junction held 9 bases outside the gene matches.

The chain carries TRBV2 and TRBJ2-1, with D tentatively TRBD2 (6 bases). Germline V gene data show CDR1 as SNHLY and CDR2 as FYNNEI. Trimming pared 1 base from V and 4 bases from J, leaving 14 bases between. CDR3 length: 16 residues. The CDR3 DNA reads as TGTGCCAGCAGTGAAGGGCCGTCTAGCGATTACAATGAGCAGTTCTTC. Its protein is CASSEGPSSDYNEQFF.

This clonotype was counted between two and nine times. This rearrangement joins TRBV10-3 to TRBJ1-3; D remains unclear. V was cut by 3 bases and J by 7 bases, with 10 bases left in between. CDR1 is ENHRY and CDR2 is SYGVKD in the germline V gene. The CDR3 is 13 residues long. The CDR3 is CAISDADWNTIYF. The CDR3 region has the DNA TGTGCCATCAGTGACGCTGACTGGAACACCATATATTTT.

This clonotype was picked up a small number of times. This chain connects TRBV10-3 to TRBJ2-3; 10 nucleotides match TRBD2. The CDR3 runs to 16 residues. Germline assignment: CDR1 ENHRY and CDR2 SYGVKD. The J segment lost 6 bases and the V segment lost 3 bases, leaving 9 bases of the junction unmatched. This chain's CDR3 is CAISDPSGGRGDTQYF. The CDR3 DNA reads TGTGCCATCAGTGACCCTAGCGGGGGCCGTGGGGATACGCAGTATTTT.

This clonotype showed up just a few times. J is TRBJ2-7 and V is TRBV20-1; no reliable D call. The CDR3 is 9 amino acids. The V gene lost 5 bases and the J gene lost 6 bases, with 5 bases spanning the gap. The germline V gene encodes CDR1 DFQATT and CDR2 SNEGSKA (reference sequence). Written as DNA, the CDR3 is TGCAGTGCTGGCCCCGAGCAGTACTTC. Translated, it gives CSAGPEQYF.

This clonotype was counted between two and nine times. CDR3 nucleotides: TGTGCCAGCAGCCCAACTAGCGACTCCTACGAGCAGTACTTC. It is translated as CASSPTSDSYEQYF. The chain combines TRBV13 with TRBJ2-7, with 7 bases identical to TRBD2. The CDR3 totals 14 residues. Trimming removed 5 bases from V and 0 bases from J; junction bases left unmatched: 4. The germline V gene has CDR1 PRHDT and CDR2 FYEKMQ (reference sequence).

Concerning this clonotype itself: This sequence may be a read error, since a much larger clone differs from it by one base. CDR3 DNA sequence: TGCAGCGTTGAATACCTGCGGGAGTTCAACCCTCCCCCAGATACGCAGTGTTTT. Translation: CSVEYLREFNPPPDTQCF. The rearrangement joins TRBV29-1 to TRBJ2-3, with 7 bases matching TRBD2. CDR3 size: 18 residues. The germline gives CDR1 SQVTM, CDR2 ANQGSEA.

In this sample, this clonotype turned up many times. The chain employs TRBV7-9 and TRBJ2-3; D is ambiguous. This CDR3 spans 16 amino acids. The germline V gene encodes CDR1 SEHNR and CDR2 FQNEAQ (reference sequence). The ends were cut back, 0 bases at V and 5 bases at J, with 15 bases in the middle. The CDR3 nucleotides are TGTGCCAGCAGCTTAGCCGTCGGAGTACTCCTAGATACGCAGTATTTT. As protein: CASSLAVGVLLDTQYF.

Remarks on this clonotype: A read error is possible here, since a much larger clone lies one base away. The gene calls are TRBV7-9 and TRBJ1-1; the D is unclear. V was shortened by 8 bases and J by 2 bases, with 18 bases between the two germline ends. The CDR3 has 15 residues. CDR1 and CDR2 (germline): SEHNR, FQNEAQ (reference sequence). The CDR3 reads CASRTPRAGNTEAFF. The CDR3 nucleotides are TGTGCCAGCCGCACCCCACGGGCGGGTAACACTGAAGCTTTCTTT.

DNA of the CDR3: TGCGCCAGCAGCTTGGAGGCGGGAGGCACAGATACGCAGTATTTT. Protein product: CASSLEAGGTDTQYF. The rearrangement uses TRBV5-1 and TRBJ2-3; 7 bases are shared with TRBD2. Germline V gives CDR1 SGHRS, CDR2 YFSETQ. CDR3 size: 15 residues. V lost 0 bases, J lost 1 base, and 2 bases stayed unmatched.